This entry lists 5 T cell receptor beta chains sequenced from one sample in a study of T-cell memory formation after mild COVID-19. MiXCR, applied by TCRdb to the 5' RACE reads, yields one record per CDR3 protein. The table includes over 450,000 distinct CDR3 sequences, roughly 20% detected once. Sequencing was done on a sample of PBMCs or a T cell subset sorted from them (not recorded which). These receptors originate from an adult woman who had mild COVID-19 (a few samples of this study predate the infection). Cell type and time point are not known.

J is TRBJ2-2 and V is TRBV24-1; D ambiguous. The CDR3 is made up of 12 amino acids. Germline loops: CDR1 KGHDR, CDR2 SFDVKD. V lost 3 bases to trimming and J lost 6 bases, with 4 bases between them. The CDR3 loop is CATSDLAGELFF. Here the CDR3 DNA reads TGTGCCACCAGTGATCTCGCCGGGGAGCTGTTTTTT.

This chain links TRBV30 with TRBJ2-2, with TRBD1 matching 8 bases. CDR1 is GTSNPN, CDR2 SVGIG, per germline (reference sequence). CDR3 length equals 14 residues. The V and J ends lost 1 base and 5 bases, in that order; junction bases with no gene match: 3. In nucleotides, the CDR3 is TGTGCCTGGAGTGGGCAGGGGGCAACCGGGGAGCTGTTTTTT. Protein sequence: CAWSGQGATGELFF.

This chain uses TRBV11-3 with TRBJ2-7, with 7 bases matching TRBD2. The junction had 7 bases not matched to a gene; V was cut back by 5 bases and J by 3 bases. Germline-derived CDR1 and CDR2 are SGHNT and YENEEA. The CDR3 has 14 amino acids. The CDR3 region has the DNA TGTGCCAGCAGCCTAGGCGGGAGTGACTACGAGCAGTACTTC. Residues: CASSLGGSDYEQYF.

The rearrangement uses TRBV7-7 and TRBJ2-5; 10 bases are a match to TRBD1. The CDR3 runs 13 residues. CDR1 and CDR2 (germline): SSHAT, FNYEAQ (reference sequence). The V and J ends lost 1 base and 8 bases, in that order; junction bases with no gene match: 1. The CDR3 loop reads CASSLGTGGTQYF. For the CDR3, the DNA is TGTGCCAGCAGCTTAGGGACAGGGGGAACCCAGTACTTC.

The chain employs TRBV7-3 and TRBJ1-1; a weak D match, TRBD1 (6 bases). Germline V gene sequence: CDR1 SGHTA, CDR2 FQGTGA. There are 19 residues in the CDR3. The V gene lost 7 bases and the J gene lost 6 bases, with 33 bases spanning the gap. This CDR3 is CASTEKPVGGSIGLSEAFF. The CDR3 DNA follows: TGTGCCAGCACCGAAAAACCTGTTGGGGGCTCGATCGGTCTTTCTGAAGCTTTCTTT.